These 3 T cell receptor beta chains were all obtained from the same sample, sequenced in a study of early T cells in non-severe SARS-CoV-2 infection. TCRdb reprocessed the 5' RACE reads via MiXCR and lists one record per CDR3 protein. The table lists some 63,000 distinct CDR3 sequences, under 15% of them singletons. What was sequenced was whole blood. These receptors were collected from an adult who was a healthcare worker with PCR-confirmed SARS-CoV-2 infection or an uninfected control (not recorded which).

The chain joins TRBV7-2 to TRBJ1-6, with a weak D call TRBD1 (5 bases). V lost 0 bases and J 8 bases, leaving 8 bases between the germline ends. Germline V lookup: CDR1 SGHTA, CDR2 FQGNSA. The CDR3 is made up of 14 amino acids. CDR3 in DNA: TGTACCAGCAGCTTAGCGGAGGGGCATTCACCCCTCCACTTT. Encoded protein: CTSSLAEGHSPLHF.

This chain joins TRBV6-4 and TRBJ1-1, with D possibly TRBD1 on 5 matching bases. The CDR3 contains 13 residues. Germline loops: CDR1 MRHNA, CDR2 SNTAGT. The V gene lost 4 bases and the J gene lost 8 bases, with 14 bases spanning the gap. CDR3 in DNA: TGTGCCAGCAGTGTCAACCAGGGTGTCGAAGCTTTCTTT. Protein: CASSVNQGVEAFF.

The chain carries TRBV19 and TRBJ2-1; 10 bases are a match to TRBD2. V was pared by 3 bases and J by 2 bases, with 7 bases of the junction left unmatched. The CDR3 is made up of 17 amino acids. Per germline, CDR1 LNHDA and CDR2 SQIVND (reference sequence). The CDR3 sequence: CASSIERGGITYNEQFF. CDR3 nucleotides: TGTGCCAGTAGTATCGAGCGGGGGGGCATAACCTACAATGAGCAGTTCTTC.